These T cell receptor beta chains were read from a single sample in a study of T cell responses to AZD1222 COVID-19 vaccine. Sequencing was performed with immunoSEQ multiplex PCR; in TCRdb, only in-frame clones are kept and a portion is missing. The sample holds 150,000 to 170,000 clones; roughly 90% are singletons and the top ten take approximately 3.1%. Sequencing used peripheral blood, obtained on day 0 of AZD1222 vaccination. These receptors came from an adult in good health. The CDR3 runs from the conserved cysteine through the conserved F or W. A D gene is named only where the DNA matches it firmly. Only some rows state a clone size, as once, few, many or a class for expanded clones.

V gene	D gene	clone size	J gene	CDR3 length	CDR3 DNA	CDR3 protein
TRBV3-1/TRBV3-2	TRBD1	NA	TRBJ1-1	13	TGTGCCAGCAGCCGCAGACAGGGGACTGAAGCTTTCTTT	CASSRRQGTEAFF
TRBV7-9	NA	NA	TRBJ1-6	14	TGTGCCAGCAGCTTAGATGGTGTTAATTCACCCCTCCACTTT	CASSLDGVNSPLHF
TRBV29-1	NA	NA	TRBJ1-4	14	TGCAGCGTTGGGACGGGGGCAACTAATGAAAAACTGTTTTTT	CSVGTGATNEKLFF
TRBV18	NA	NA	TRBJ1-2	15	TGTGCCAGCTCACCACCCGCGGGACGGAAGTTGGCTACTACCTTC	CASSPPAGRKLATTF
TRBV28	NA	NA	TRBJ2-5	12	TGTGCCAGCAGTTTATTAAGACAGACCCAGTACTTC	CASSLLRQTQYF
TRBV6-5	NA	NA	TRBJ1-2	12	TGTGCCAGTTACAGGGTTGGCTATGGCTACACCTTC	CASYRVGYGYTF
TRBV5-8	NA	NA	TRBJ2-2	16	TGTGCCAGCAGACGGGGGACAGTACTGAACACCGGGGAGCTGTTTTTT	CASRRGTVLNTGELFF
TRBV28	NA	once	TRBJ1-2	12	TGTGCCGTTTCCACAGGGAACTATGGCTACACCTTC	CAVSTGNYGYTF
TRBV20-1	TRBD2	once	TRBJ2-3	13	TGCAGTGCTAGTACTAGCGGGGAAGATACGCAGTATTTT	CSASTSGEDTQYF
TRBV2	NA	NA	TRBJ2-2	14	TGTGCCAGCAGTGAATTAAGCAACACCGGGGAGCTGTTTTTT	CASSELSNTGELFF
TRBV5-1	NA	NA	TRBJ2-7	15	TGCGCCAGCAGCTTGGGGGCGGGTTCTCTCTACGAGCAGTACTTC	CASSLGAGSLYEQYF
TRBV11-2	TRBD2	NA	TRBJ2-7	16	TGTGCCAGCAGCCCCCTGAGCGGGGTGAGCACCTACGAGCAGTACTTC	CASSPLSGVSTYEQYF
TRBV9	TRBD2	NA	TRBJ2-3	15	TGTGCCAGCAGCGTAGAAGGCGGGGGGCCAGATACGCAGTATTTT	CASSVEGGGPDTQYF
TRBV6-6	TRBD1	NA	TRBJ2-7	14	TGTGCCAGCAGTTCGTCGACAGGGAACTACGAGCAGTACTTC	CASSSSTGNYEQYF
TRBV7-2	NA	NA	TRBJ2-7	13	TGTGCCAGCAGCTTAGGACAGCCGTACGAGCAGTACTTC	CASSLGQPYEQYF
TRBV7-2	TRBD2	NA	TRBJ2-7	17	TGTGCCAGCAGCTCAGGGACTAGCGGGGTATCGGGCTACGAGCAGTACTTC	CASSSGTSGVSGYEQYF
TRBV4-1	NA	NA	TRBJ2-7	15	TGCGCCAGCAGCTCACAGGGTAGTGGGTCCTACGAGCAGTACTTC	CASSSQGSGSYEQYF
TRBV9	TRBD1	NA	TRBJ1-3	15	TGTGCCAGCAGCCCGGGACAGACCTCTGGAAACACCATATATTTT	CASSPGQTSGNTIYF
TRBV28	NA	NA	TRBJ1-2	11	TGTGCCAGCAGGGAGGGTATTGGCTACACCTTC	CASREGIGYTF
TRBV9	NA	NA	TRBJ1-4	16	TGTGCCAGCAGCCGGGAATCAAGGGCAAGTAGTGAAAAACTGTTTTTT	CASSRESRASSEKLFF
TRBV2	TRBD2	NA	TRBJ2-7	14	TGTGCCAGCAGCTGGACTAGCGGGACCTACGAGCAGTACTTC	CASSWTSGTYEQYF
TRBV27	TRBD1	NA	TRBJ1-6	15	TGTGCCAGCAGTTTACCAGGACAGGGGATTTCACCCCTCCACTTT	CASSLPGQGISPLHF
TRBV27	NA	NA	TRBJ2-7	13	TGTGCCAGCAGTTTGGGCAGGGGGGGCGAGCAGTACTTC	CASSLGRGGEQYF
TRBV11-2	NA	once	TRBJ2-5	14	TGTGCCAGCAGCTTAGGCTGGGGACAAGAGACCCAGTACTTC	CASSLGWGQETQYF
TRBV5-3	NA	NA	TRBJ1-4	16	TGTGCCAGAAGCTCCCTCGGGGGGACCTCAGAGGAAAAACTGTTTTTT	CARSSLGGTSEEKLFF
TRBV19	TRBD2	NA	TRBJ2-2	16	TGTGCCAGTTCTGCTAGCGGGGGACTGAACACCGGGGAGCTGTTTTTT	CASSASGGLNTGELFF
TRBV7-2	NA	NA	TRBJ1-6	15	TGTGCCAGCAGCCCCCGGGGGGAAAGCTATTCACCCCTCCACTTT	CASSPRGESYSPLHF
TRBV25-1	NA	once	TRBJ1-6	13	TGTGCCAGCAGTGAGAGACTGGTCTCACCCCTCCACTTT	CASSERLVSPLHF
TRBV5-1	NA	NA	TRBJ2-3	14	TGCGCCAGCAGAACAGCTACCCCCACAGATACGCAGTATTTT	CASRTATPTDTQYF